This is a list of T cell receptor beta chains from one sample in a study of blood T cell repertoires in COVID-19. Sequenced by immunoSEQ multiplex PCR; TCRdb stores in-frame clones only, minus some. The sample consists of tens of thousands of clones, about 86% of them appearing once. Material: peripheral blood. These receptors were obtained from a man aged 50 to 60 with acute or convalescent COVID-19. The CDR3 runs from the conserved cysteine through the conserved F or W. The order of the fields is J gene, CDR3 length, V gene, D gene, clone size, CDR3 protein, CDR3 DNA. The D gene is left open where the match is weak. Clone size appears in some rows only: once, few, many, or a class for an expanded clone.

J gene: TRBJ2-5
CDR3 length: 16
V gene: TRBV7-9
D gene: TRBD2
clone size: once
CDR3 protein: CASSTGLAGVRETQYF
CDR3 DNA: TGTGCCAGCAGCACGGGACTAGCGGGAGTGAGAGAGACCCAGTACTTC

J gene: TRBJ1-1
CDR3 length: 14
V gene: TRBV3-1/TRBV3-2
D gene: NA
clone size: NA
CDR3 protein: CASSHGVAGTEAFF
CDR3 DNA: TGTGCCAGCAGCCACGGCGTCGCAGGCACTGAAGCTTTCTTT

J gene: TRBJ1-1
CDR3 length: 12
V gene: TRBV9
D gene: NA
clone size: NA
CDR3 protein: CASSAGNTEAFF
CDR3 DNA: TGTGCCAGCAGCGCAGGAAACACTGAAGCTTTCTTT

J gene: TRBJ2-1
CDR3 length: 12
V gene: TRBV19
D gene: NA
clone size: NA
CDR3 protein: CASRSLYNEQFF
CDR3 DNA: TGTGCCAGTAGATCCCTTTACAATGAGCAGTTCTTC

J gene: TRBJ2-7
CDR3 length: 11
V gene: TRBV11-2
D gene: NA
clone size: NA
CDR3 protein: CASSLHYEQYF
CDR3 DNA: TGTGCCAGCAGCTTACACTACGAGCAGTACTTC

J gene: TRBJ2-7
CDR3 length: 16
V gene: TRBV5-6
D gene: NA
clone size: NA
CDR3 protein: CASSLWPSTPTYEQYF
CDR3 DNA: TGTGCCAGCAGCTTATGGCCCAGTACCCCAACCTACGAGCAGTACTTC

J gene: TRBJ1-1
CDR3 length: 14
V gene: TRBV9
D gene: NA
clone size: NA
CDR3 protein: CASSPAYQNTEAFF
CDR3 DNA: TGTGCCAGCAGCCCCGCCTATCAGAACACTGAAGCTTTCTTT

J gene: TRBJ1-5
CDR3 length: 18
V gene: TRBV19
D gene: NA
clone size: NA
CDR3 protein: CASSIEALWGGSNQPQHF
CDR3 DNA: TGTGCCAGTAGTATCGAGGCGCTGTGGGGGGGGAGCAATCAGCCCCAGCATTTT

J gene: TRBJ1-4
CDR3 length: 20
V gene: TRBV4-1
D gene: TRBD1
clone size: few
CDR3 protein: CASSPQGFRSRTSTNEKLFF
CDR3 DNA: TGCGCCAGCAGCCCACAGGGGTTTCGTTCCAGAACCTCAACTAATGAAAAACTGTTTTTT

J gene: TRBJ2-7
CDR3 length: 14
V gene: TRBV5-6
D gene: TRBD1
clone size: NA
CDR3 protein: CASSETGTVYEQYF
CDR3 DNA: TGTGCCAGCAGCGAAACCGGGACAGTCTACGAGCAGTACTTC

J gene: TRBJ2-7
CDR3 length: 17
V gene: TRBV11-2
D gene: TRBD2
clone size: once
CDR3 protein: CASSLSGLAGAIYEQYF
CDR3 DNA: TGTGCCAGCAGCTTGTCAGGACTAGCGGGAGCCATCTACGAGCAGTACTTC

J gene: TRBJ1-1
CDR3 length: 11
V gene: TRBV20-1
D gene: TRBD1
clone size: NA
CDR3 protein: CSARNRGRAFF
CDR3 DNA: TGCAGTGCTAGGAACAGGGGTAGGGCTTTCTTT

J gene: TRBJ2-5
CDR3 length: 13
V gene: TRBV30
D gene: NA
clone size: NA
CDR3 protein: CAWSTGSQETQYF
CDR3 DNA: TGTGCCTGGAGTACGGGGAGCCAAGAGACCCAGTACTTC

J gene: TRBJ1-6
CDR3 length: 13
V gene: TRBV12-3/TRBV12-4
D gene: NA
clone size: once
CDR3 protein: CASKRSTTSPLHF
CDR3 DNA: TGTGCCAGCAAGAGGTCAACCACTTCACCCCTCCACTTT

J gene: TRBJ1-1
CDR3 length: 15
V gene: TRBV2
D gene: TRBD1
clone size: few
CDR3 protein: CASSEARQGVPEAFF
CDR3 DNA: TGTGCCAGCAGTGAAGCACGACAGGGAGTCCCTGAAGCTTTCTTT

J gene: TRBJ1-2
CDR3 length: 16
V gene: TRBV6-2/TRBV6-3
D gene: NA
clone size: NA
CDR3 protein: CASSPPSRGANYGYTF
CDR3 DNA: TGTGCCAGCAGCCCTCCGTCCCGGGGGGCTAACTATGGCTACACCTTC

J gene: TRBJ2-3
CDR3 length: 16
V gene: TRBV6-4
D gene: TRBD2
clone size: NA
CDR3 protein: CASSEGGGAGTDTQYF
CDR3 DNA: TGTGCCAGCAGTGAAGGCGGGGGGGCTGGCACAGATACGCAGTATTTT

J gene: TRBJ2-4
CDR3 length: 13
V gene: TRBV12-5
D gene: TRBD1
clone size: NA
CDR3 protein: CASVGQGANIQYF
CDR3 DNA: TGTGCTAGCGTGGGACAGGGGGCAAACATTCAGTACTTC

J gene: TRBJ1-2
CDR3 length: 14
V gene: TRBV28
D gene: TRBD1
clone size: NA
CDR3 protein: CASRAQGRDYGYTF
CDR3 DNA: TGTGCCAGCAGGGCACAGGGGCGAGACTATGGCTACACCTTC

J gene: TRBJ2-7
CDR3 length: 14
V gene: TRBV6-5
D gene: NA
clone size: few
CDR3 protein: CASTKRVNSAEQYF
CDR3 DNA: TGTGCCAGCACCAAACGGGTGAACTCAGCCGAGCAGTACTTC

J gene: TRBJ2-7
CDR3 length: 16
V gene: TRBV5-6
D gene: TRBD1
clone size: NA
CDR3 protein: CASSFGTGDLFYEQYF
CDR3 DNA: TGTGCCAGCAGCTTTGGCACAGGGGACCTTTTCTACGAGCAGTACTTC

J gene: TRBJ2-5
CDR3 length: 13
V gene: TRBV6-5
D gene: TRBD1
clone size: once
CDR3 protein: CASRHRGHETQYF
CDR3 DNA: TGTGCCAGCAGGCACAGGGGACACGAGACCCAGTACTTC

J gene: TRBJ1-2
CDR3 length: 15
V gene: TRBV9
D gene: NA
clone size: NA
CDR3 protein: CASSADGRSNYGYTF
CDR3 DNA: TGTGCCAGCAGCGCCGATGGGAGATCGAACTATGGCTACACCTTC

J gene: TRBJ1-2
CDR3 length: 12
V gene: TRBV7-9
D gene: NA
clone size: NA
CDR3 protein: CASSLGLGGYTF
CDR3 DNA: TGTGCCAGCAGCTTAGGGCTAGGTGGCTACACCTTC

J gene: TRBJ1-1
CDR3 length: 15
V gene: TRBV19
D gene: TRBD1
clone size: once
CDR3 protein: CASSIWVQGRTEAFF
CDR3 DNA: TGTGCCAGTAGTATATGGGTACAGGGGAGAACTGAAGCTTTCTTT

J gene: TRBJ1-2
CDR3 length: 14
V gene: TRBV5-1
D gene: TRBD1
clone size: NA
CDR3 protein: CASGPRDRGYGYTF
CDR3 DNA: TGCGCCAGCGGTCCCCGGGACAGGGGCTATGGCTACACCTTC

J gene: TRBJ2-1
CDR3 length: 15
V gene: TRBV24-1
D gene: TRBD1
clone size: NA
CDR3 protein: CATSDTRDRVHEQFF
CDR3 DNA: TGTGCCACCAGTGATACCCGGGACAGGGTGCATGAGCAGTTCTTC

J gene: TRBJ1-1
CDR3 length: 13
V gene: TRBV18
D gene: NA
clone size: NA
CDR3 protein: CAGGSHANTEAFF
CDR3 DNA: TGTGCCGGAGGGTCGCACGCGAACACTGAAGCTTTCTTT

J gene: TRBJ1-1
CDR3 length: 15
V gene: TRBV5-6
D gene: TRBD1
clone size: NA
CDR3 protein: CASSLWTGLNTEAFF
CDR3 DNA: TGTGCCAGCAGCTTGTGGACAGGACTTAACACTGAAGCTTTCTTT

J gene: TRBJ1-1
CDR3 length: 14
V gene: TRBV18
D gene: NA
clone size: NA
CDR3 protein: CASSPDSGNTEAFF
CDR3 DNA: TGTGCCAGCTCTCCGGACTCGGGGAACACTGAAGCTTTCTTT